The 5 T cell receptor beta chains below all came from one sample that was sequenced in a study of early T cells in non-severe SARS-CoV-2 infection. TCRdb called the 5' RACE reads again in MiXCR, with one record for every CDR3 protein. In the table there are 39,000 or so distinct CDR3 sequences, about 5.5% of which are singletons. This specimen consisted of whole blood, obtained at baseline. These receptors originate from an adult who was a healthcare worker with PCR-confirmed SARS-CoV-2 infection or an uninfected control (not recorded which).

At least ten counts were recorded for this clonotype. The chain employs TRBV7-2 and TRBJ1-2; D perhaps matches TRBD1 (5 bases). This CDR3 region has 16 residues. The V end lost 6 bases, the J end lost 5 bases, and 22 bases lay between the germline ends. Germline V gene lookup returns CDR1 SGHTA and CDR2 FQGNSA. CDR3 nucleotides: TGTGCCAGCAGTGAAGAGATGGCATTCGGGGGGTATGGCTACACCTTC. The encoded protein is CASSEEMAFGGYGYTF. Full variable domain (missing parts from reference TRBV7-2 and TRBJ1-2): GAGVSQSPSNKVTEKGKDVELRCDPISGHTALYWYRQSLGQGLEFLIYFQGNSAPDKSGLPSDRFSAERTGGSVSTLTIQRTQQEDSAVYLCASSEEMAFGGYGYTFGSGTRLTVV.

This clonotype has a handful of counts. The chain joins TRBV12-3 or TRBV12-4 to TRBJ1-6, with 7 bases identical to TRBD1. The V and J ends lost 4 bases and 3 bases, in that order; junction bases with no gene match: 3. The CDR3 loop spans 15 amino acids. The CDR3 loop is CASSYGTVYNSPLHF. In nucleotides, the CDR3 is TGTGCCAGCAGTTACGGGACAGTCTATAATTCACCCCTCCACTTT.

This clonotype showed up many times. V and J are TRBV7-9 and TRBJ2-5; D remains ambiguous. The length of the CDR3 is 15 residues. CDR1 SEHNR and CDR2 FQNEAQ come from the germline V gene (reference sequence). Trimming took off 6 bases at V and 2 bases at J, with 16 bases between the two ends. DNA of the CDR3: TGTGCCAGCAGTCCTTGGAGAGGCCTACAAGAGACCCAGTACTTC. Protein product: CASSPWRGLQETQYF.

A few counts support this clonotype. The V and J genes are TRBV7-8 and TRBJ2-1, with TRBD2 matching over 10 bases. Germline loops: CDR1 SGHVS, CDR2 FQNEAQ. The CDR3 contains 14 residues. Unmatched junction bases numbered 7, after V lost 10 bases and J lost 4 bases. The CDR3 DNA reads as TGTGCCACCAGAGCGGGGGGGCTTTACAATGAGCAGTTCTTC. Residues: CATRAGGLYNEQFF.

V is TRBV5-1 and J is TRBJ2-5, with 8 positions matching TRBD1. CDR1 SGHRS and CDR2 YFSETQ come from the germline V gene. With 1 base clipped from V and 1 base from J, the junction kept 3 bases outside the gene matches. CDR3 length: 15 residues. CDR3 in amino acids: CASSLTGGIQETQYF. The CDR3 nucleotides are TGCGCCAGCAGCTTGACAGGGGGAATCCAAGAGACCCAGTACTTC.